These 32 T cell receptor beta chains came from one sample sequenced in a study of shared clonotypes between healthy human individuals. TCRdb's copy holds only in-frame clones and misses some; the assay was immunoSEQ multiplex PCR. Among about 2.2 million clones listed, about 94% were seen once. Naivety among CD8 cells was defined by CD45RO negativity and positive CCR7 selection, thereby excluding terminally differentiated effector memory CD45RA+ cells. Specimen: naive CD8+ T cells from PBMCs. These TCRs come from a man between 18 and 35 years old in good health. Some clones in this sample may be carry-over from other donors' samples.

The V and J genes are TRBV4-1 and TRBJ1-2, with D uncertain. Trimming removed 0 bases from V and 4 bases from J, with 18 bases in between. Germline loops: CDR1 MGHRA, CDR2 YSYEKL. This CDR3 has 17 residues. The DNA for the CDR3 is TGCGCCAGCAGCCAAGATCCGTACAGCGAAGAATTCTATGGCTACACCTTC. Translated: CASSQDPYSEEFYGYTF.

This clone was recorded only once. DNA for the CDR3: TGTGCCACCAGCCAGAGAGAGGGAGTCTACAATGAGCAGTTCTTC. Translated: CATSQREGVYNEQFF. This chain uses TRBV15 with TRBJ2-1, with D possibly TRBD2 on 5 matching bases. V was cut by 5 bases and J by 3 bases, with 14 bases left in between. Germline CDR1 LNHNV, CDR2 YYDKDF (reference sequence). There are 15 residues in the CDR3.

This sequence joins TRBV28 and TRBJ2-2; D possibly corresponds to TRBD1 (5 bases). The ends were cut back, 5 bases at V and 3 bases at J, with 10 bases in the middle. This CDR3 spans 14 amino acids. The V gene's germline CDR1 is MDHEN and CDR2 SYDVKM. CDR3 protein: CASSAGLYTGELFF. DNA for the CDR3: TGTGCCAGCAGTGCAGGGCTATACACCGGGGAGCTGTTTTTT. The variable domain in full, completed from reference TRBV28 and TRBJ2-2, reads DVKVTQSSRYLVKRTGEKVFLECVQDMDHENMFWYRQDPGLGLRLIYFSYDVKMKEKGDIPEGYSVSREKKERFSLILESASTNQTSMYLCASSAGLYTGELFFGEGSRLTVL.

As regards this clone: Distinct nucleotide sequences in the sample also encode this CDR3. The J gene is TRBJ2-2, the V gene TRBV4-1; D not resolved. Germline V gene data show CDR1 as MGHRA and CDR2 as YSYEKL. The ends were cut back, 0 bases at V and 8 bases at J, with 7 bases in the middle. This CDR3 has 13 amino acids. The chain's CDR3 is CASSQDWSGELFF. The DNA for the CDR3 is TGCGCCAGCAGCCAAGATTGGTCGGGGGAGCTGTTTTTT.

CDR3 region: CASSFHRAAEAFF. The CDR3 DNA is TGTGCCAGCAGTTTCCACAGGGCCGCTGAAGCTTTCTTT. This chain joins TRBV6-5 and TRBJ1-1, with D possibly matching TRBD1 (6 bases). CDR1 is MNHEY, CDR2 SVGAGI, per germline. The CDR3 sequence is 13 residues long. Trimming took 4 bases from V and 6 from J, leaving 12 bases between them.

In regard to this clone: Distinct nucleotide sequences in the sample also encode this CDR3. V and J are TRBV29-1 and TRBJ2-7; 8 positions agree with TRBD2. The trim removed 6 bases at V and 3 bases at J, leaving 10 bases unmatched. This CDR3 has 14 residues. CDR1 and CDR2 (germline): SQVTM, ANQGSEA. The CDR3 here is CSVVGLAGGYEQYF. CDR3 bases: TGCAGCGTCGTCGGGCTGGCGGGAGGCTACGAGCAGTACTTC.

The chain links TRBV28 to TRBJ1-3; no firm D call. The V gene lost 6 bases and the J gene lost 0 bases, with 9 bases spanning the gap. Looked up from germline, CDR1 is MDHEN and CDR2 is SYDVKM. This CDR3 is 14 amino acids long. The CDR3 here is CASRGAFSGNTIYF. The CDR3 coding sequence is TGTGCCAGCAGGGGTGCATTCTCTGGAAACACCATATATTTT.

This clone has just a few counts. Other DNA variants within this sample encode the same CDR3. The chain uses TRBV28 and TRBJ1-5; maybe TRBD1 (5 bases). Trimming took off 5 bases at V and 2 bases at J, with 10 bases between the two ends. In germline, CDR1 is MDHEN, CDR2 SYDVKM. This CDR3 has 14 amino acids. CDR3 residues: CASSLRGGNQPQHF. In nucleotides, the CDR3 is TGTGCCAGCAGTCTGAGAGGGGGCAATCAGCCCCAGCATTTT.

The CDR3 protein is CASSSRDRDDEQYF. CDR3 nucleotides: TGTGCCAGCAGCTCCCGGGACAGGGACGACGAGCAGTACTTC. This rearrangement joins TRBV7-9 to TRBJ2-7; 9 bases are shared with TRBD1. Trimming at V came to 4 bases and at J to 5 bases, leaving 6 bases not matched to a gene. The CDR3 totals 14 residues. Germline V gene lookup returns CDR1 SEHNR and CDR2 FQNEAQ (reference sequence).

The rearrangement uses TRBV27 and TRBJ2-1; D is ambiguous. The CDR3 spans 15 residues. The ends were cut back, 8 bases at V and 1 base at J, with 15 bases in the middle. In germline, CDR1 is MNHEY, CDR2 SMNVEV (reference sequence). CDR3 nucleotide sequence: TGTGCCAGCGGTGAAGTGTGGGGATCCTACAATGAGCAGTTCTTC. Its protein is CASGEVWGSYNEQFF.

This rearrangement joins TRBV27 to TRBJ1-1; D gene ambiguous. V lost 0 bases, J lost 3 bases, and 14 bases lay in between. The CDR3 is 16 amino acids. Germline lookup yields CDR1 MNHEY and CDR2 SMNVEV (reference sequence). This chain's CDR3 is CASSLSIRNGYTEAFF. The CDR3 DNA sequence: TGTGCCAGCAGTTTATCGATAAGAAACGGTTACACTGAAGCTTTCTTT.

This sequence joins TRBV18 and TRBJ2-2; D possibly corresponds to TRBD2 (6 bases). This CDR3 spans 20 amino acids. Germline V lookup: CDR1 KGHSH, CDR2 LQKENI. V shed 0 bases and J shed 2 bases, with 22 bases lying between them. CDR3 coding DNA: TGTGCCAGCTCACCACCGACGTGGTTAGGGAGGACGGGAAACACCGGGGAGCTGTTTTTT. Protein: CASSPPTWLGRTGNTGELFF.

The chain carries TRBV28 and TRBJ1-2, with TRBD1 identical over 7 bases. Germline V lookup: CDR1 MDHEN, CDR2 SYDVKM. The CDR3 runs 15 residues. V trimming: 2 bases; J trimming: 1 base; junction bases outside the gene matches: 4. Here the CDR3 reads CASSLDRAGNYGYTF. For the CDR3, the DNA is TGTGCCAGCAGTTTAGACAGGGCGGGTAACTATGGCTACACCTTC.

This chain joins TRBV27 and TRBJ1-2, with TRBD1 as a possible D gene (6 bases). Germline lookup yields CDR1 MNHEY and CDR2 SMNVEV (reference sequence). V lost 7 bases, J lost 4 bases, and 19 bases lay in between. This CDR3 has 15 residues. The CDR3 DNA is TGTGCCAGCACCATAGCTGGGGGCGCGGGCTATGGCTACACCTTC. Translation gives CASTIAGGAGYGYTF.

Turning to this clone: The same CDR3 is also encoded by other DNA sequences in this sample. The chain links TRBV27 to TRBJ1-5, with 7 nucleotides matching TRBD1. The V and J ends lost 3 bases and 4 bases, in that order; junction bases with no gene match: 3. The CDR3 length is 14 residues. Germline CDR1 MNHEY, CDR2 SMNVEV (reference sequence). The CDR3 region has the DNA TGTGCCAGCAGTTTGCGACAGGGAAATCAGCCCCAGCATTTT. Residues: CASSLRQGNQPQHF.

Concerning this clone itself: The sample contains more than one DNA sequence encoding this CDR3. The genes are TRBV7-9 and TRBJ2-1, with a weak D call TRBD2 (5 bases). The CDR3 is 14 residues long. The ends were cut back, 5 bases at V and 9 bases at J, with 17 bases in the middle. In germline, CDR1 is SEHNR, CDR2 FQNEAQ (reference sequence). CDR3 nucleotides: TGTGCCAGCAGCCCCCGTGAGGGTAGCGTTGAGCAGTTCTTC. Residues: CASSPREGSVEQFF.

This chain joins TRBV6-4 and TRBJ1-5; TRBD1 matches 7 bases. J was trimmed by 7 bases and V by 2 bases; bases with no gene match: 8. This CDR3 has 15 residues. The germline V gene encodes CDR1 MRHNA and CDR2 SNTAGT. The CDR3 is CASSDDRERWQPQHF. The CDR3 DNA reads TGTGCCAGCAGTGACGACAGGGAACGATGGCAGCCCCAGCATTTT.

This chain links TRBV4-2 with TRBJ2-1, with 12 positions matching TRBD2. V gave up 5 bases and J gave up 8 bases; unmatched junction bases: 10. CDR1 and CDR2 from the germline V gene are LGHNA and YNFKEQ. The CDR3 runs to 16 residues. The CDR3 is CASSGRLAGASYEQFF. The DNA of the CDR3 is TGTGCCAGCAGCGGACGACTAGCGGGAGCATCTTATGAGCAGTTCTTC.

The V and J genes are TRBV6-5 and TRBJ2-7; 10 bases line up with TRBD1. Per germline, CDR1 MNHEY and CDR2 SVGAGI. Losses at the gene ends were 8 bases for V and 7 bases for J; bases not matched to a gene: 11. The CDR3 totals 14 residues. The CDR3 spells CASRGGTGALEQYF. CDR3 in DNA: TGTGCCAGCCGTGGAGGGACAGGGGCACTGGAGCAGTACTTC.

V is TRBV30 and J is TRBJ2-1; 13 nucleotides align to TRBD2. The length of the CDR3 is 16 residues. V was pared by 8 bases and J by 6 bases, with 13 bases of the junction left unmatched. Germline V CDR1 and CDR2: GTSNPN, SVGIG (reference sequence). The CDR3 DNA reads TGTGCCCGAGCTCTTAAAGGACTAGCGGGAGTCAATGAGCAGTTCTTC. This encodes CARALKGLAGVNEQFF.

The rearrangement uses TRBV4-1 and TRBJ2-1, with a tentative D call TRBD2 (6 bases). Trimming took off 6 bases at V and 5 bases at J, with 17 bases between the two ends. CDR1 MGHRA and CDR2 YSYEKL come from the germline V gene. There are 15 residues in the CDR3. DNA of the CDR3: TGCGCCAGCAGTCTACCCGGGACTTCGGACAATGAGCAGTTCTTC. The encoded protein is CASSLPGTSDNEQFF.

V gene TRBV5-1 combines with J gene TRBJ1-2; D not certain. Germline CDR1 is SGHRS and CDR2 is YFSETQ. Trimming left V 2 bases short and J 6 bases short, with 17 bases between. This CDR3 has 15 residues. Written as DNA, the CDR3 is TGCGCCAGCAGCTTAGACGGCCCCGGACTTGATGGCTACACCTTC. This encodes CASSLDGPGLDGYTF.

CDR3 DNA: TGTGCCAGCAGTCCCCAGCGGGACAGGGTGGATGGCTACACCTTC. Protein sequence: CASSPQRDRVDGYTF. V gene TRBV28 combines with J gene TRBJ1-2, with TRBD1 matching over 9 bases. In germline, CDR1 is MDHEN, CDR2 SYDVKM. This CDR3 spans 15 amino acids. The ends lost 5 bases at V and 6 bases at J; junction bases unmatched: 10.

The rearrangement uses TRBV7-3 and TRBJ2-7; 11 bases match TRBD2. The germline V gene has CDR1 SGHTA and CDR2 FQGTGA. The CDR3 covers 16 residues. Trimming cost V 3 bases and J 1 base; bases outside gene matches: 5. The CDR3 sequence: CASSLGLAGGSYEQYF. The CDR3 nucleotides are TGTGCCAGCAGCTTGGGGCTAGCGGGAGGATCCTACGAGCAGTACTTC.

J is TRBJ2-7 and V is TRBV21-1; the D segment call TRBD2 is taken from the table without a DNA check. TRBV21-1 is listed as a pseudogene. This CDR3 region has 15 residues. Written as DNA, the CDR3 is TGTGCCAGCAGCCCCCTGGGGAGGGCCAGGGGCGAGCAGTACTTC. This sequence encodes CASSPLGRARGEQYF.

The rearrangement joins TRBV30 to TRBJ2-1; no reliable D call. CDR1 GTSNPN and CDR2 SVGIG come from the germline V gene (reference sequence). The CDR3 sequence is 14 residues long. V dropped 2 bases and J dropped 8 bases, with 16 bases sitting between them. In nucleotides, the CDR3 is TGTGCCTGGAGTCCTACGCGGTTCGGCGATGAGCAGTTCTTC. It translates to CAWSPTRFGDEQFF.

On this clone: The sample has other DNA sequences that encode this CDR3 too. The genes are TRBV27 and TRBJ2-7; D may be TRBD2 (5 bases). CDR3 size: 15 residues. V was shortened by 5 bases and J by 0 bases, with 14 bases between the two germline ends. Germline V gene data show CDR1 as MNHEY and CDR2 as SMNVEV (reference sequence). This CDR3 reads CASSPLSGGSYEQYF. In DNA form, the CDR3 reads TGTGCCAGCAGTCCCCTGAGCGGTGGCTCCTACGAGCAGTACTTC.

The rearrangement links TRBV30 to TRBJ2-1; TRBD2 agrees at 10 bases. From germline, CDR1 is GTSNPN and CDR2 SVGIG (reference sequence). V lost 1 base to trimming and J lost 0 bases; unmatched junction nucleotides: 12. The CDR3 length is 19 residues. The DNA for the CDR3 is TGTGCCTGGAGTGAGGGTGGACTAGCGGAGCCTTTCTCCTACAATGAGCAGTTCTTC. Translated, it gives CAWSEGGLAEPFSYNEQFF.

The V call is TRBV7-8, the J call TRBJ2-7, with unresolved D. With 2 bases removed from V and 3 bases from J, the gap between germline ends came to 8 bases. Germline assignment: CDR1 SGHVS and CDR2 FQNEAQ. The CDR3 totals 13 residues. The CDR3 loop reads CASSLSRYYEQYF. Here the CDR3 DNA reads TGTGCCAGCAGCTTAAGTAGGTACTACGAGCAGTACTTC.

This rearrangement joins TRBV19 to TRBJ2-7; no definite D call. The germline V gene encodes CDR1 LNHDA and CDR2 SQIVND (reference sequence). The CDR3 contains 14 residues. Trimming left V 4 bases short and J 2 bases short, with 12 bases between. The CDR3 protein is CASSTFGIPYEQYF. CDR3 sequence (DNA): TGTGCCAGTAGTACCTTTGGTATCCCCTACGAGCAGTACTTC.

The chain employs TRBV27 and TRBJ2-1; D not resolved. The germline V and J ends were trimmed by 3 bases and 2 bases, with 8 bases remaining between them. The CDR3 loop spans 14 amino acids. The germline CDR1 and CDR2 sequences are MNHEY and SMNVEV (reference sequence). CDR3 sequence (DNA): TGTGCCAGCAGTTTTGCTAGTACCTACAATGAGCAGTTCTTC. Its protein product is CASSFASTYNEQFF.

J is TRBJ2-7 and V is TRBV28; TRBD2 matches 7 bases. V shed 7 bases, J shed 2 bases, and the junction held 11 bases outside the gene matches. The CDR3 has 15 amino acids. The germline V gene encodes CDR1 MDHEN and CDR2 SYDVKM. The CDR3 is CASTKPRDYPYEQYF. CDR3 nucleotide sequence: TGTGCCAGCACCAAACCCCGGGACTATCCCTACGAGCAGTACTTC.